Following are 5 T cell receptor beta chains from one sample sequenced in a study of prognosis after radiotherapy for stage I lung cancer (TCRdb year 2021). Instrument used: Illumina HiSeq 3000. Two rounds of multiplex PCR were used to amplify the TCR beta CDR3 region from genomic DNA. The first PCR round used primers specific to each TRBV and TRBJ gene, and the primer sequences were filed in Chinese patent CN105087789A. In TCRdb, the public reads were trimmed at Q25 with fastp and aligned with MiXCR, with productive beta chains retained. For every CDR3 protein sequence, its rows merge into one entry that carries the most common genes and DNA. A total of approximately 25,000 distinct CDR3 sequences appear in this sample, around 39% of them only once. The top ten hold about 22% of the sample. The sample was PBMCs, taken before or after stereotactic body radiation therapy (not recorded which). These receptors all come from a donor of 50 years or more with non-small cell lung cancer.

This clonotype is judged medium-sized. The rearrangement joins TRBV20-1 to TRBJ2-7; 8 bases map to TRBD2. The CDR3 runs to 13 residues. V gave up 2 bases and J gave up 5 bases; unmatched junction bases: 5. Germline V CDR1 and CDR2: DFQATT, SNEGSKA (reference sequence). The CDR3 DNA follows: TGCAGTGCTAGACTAGCGGGTCACAACGAGCAGTACTTC. Amino acid sequence: CSARLAGHNEQYF.

In the case of this clonotype: At one end the junction does not follow the germline gene, possibly because of a read error. The rearrangement joins TRBV6-2 or TRBV6-3 to TRBJ2-7, with D tentatively TRBD1 (6 bases). CDR3 length: 15 residues. Germline values: CDR1 MNHEY, CDR2 SVGEGT. The CDR3 protein is CASNAAWTAAYDQYF. DNA of the CDR3: TGTGCCAGCAATGCCGCCTGGACAGCGGCCTACGATCAGTACTTC.

The chain uses TRBV5-5 and TRBJ1-1; D gene uncertain. CDR3 length equals 14 residues. V lost 4 bases to trimming and J lost 0 bases, with 10 bases between them. CDR1 SGHKS and CDR2 YYEKEE come from the germline V gene (reference sequence). The CDR3 loop is CASSPAMMNTEAFF. The CDR3, as DNA: TGTGCCAGCAGCCCGGCGATGATGAACACTGAAGCTTTCTTT.

This clonotype is labeled as large. This sequence joins TRBV5-1 and TRBJ2-3; D not certain. Trimming took 6 bases from V and 4 from J, leaving 21 bases between them. This CDR3 has 16 residues. Germline loops: CDR1 SGHRS, CDR2 YFSETQ. The CDR3 protein is CASTVEQAARADTQYF. The CDR3 DNA sequence: TGCGCCAGCACAGTGGAGCAGGCGGCTCGGGCAGATACGCAGTATTTT.

V and J are TRBV28 and TRBJ2-7; D is ambiguous. Trimming shortened V by 6 bases and J by 4 bases, and 7 bases separated the two germline ends. CDR3 length: 11 amino acids. CDR1 MDHEN and CDR2 SYDVKM come from the germline V gene. The CDR3 nucleotides read TGTGCCAGCAGCCCAGCATACGAGCAGTACTTC. Amino acids: CASSPAYEQYF.